The T cell receptor (beta chain) under discussion was sequenced for a study of regulatory T cells in long-lasting Graves disease. The time point was: newly diagnosed GD, antithyroid drugs for less than 3 months. RNA from PBMCs was the source of the TCR library. A volume of approximately 10 milliliters of peripheral blood was collected in EDTA tubes. Relying on iRepertoire HTBI primers and Arm-PCR of CDR3 regions, the team built TCR beta libraries. TCRdb redid the calling of the multiplex PCR reads with MiXCR, one entry per CDR3 protein. The sample lists about 380,000 distinct CDR3 sequences; about 14% were seen once. This clonotype was counted ten times or more. Here the sequenced sample was peripheral blood mononuclear cells (PBMCs), taken at new diagnosis, from a patient treated with antithyroid drugs. This clonotype was obtained from a female donor with Graves disease.

In nucleotides, the CDR3 is TGTGCCAGCAGTGAGCCTAGCGGGACAACCAATGAGCAGTTCTTC. This sequence encodes CASSEPSGTTNEQFF. The J gene is TRBJ2-1, the V gene TRBV2; TRBD2 aligns across 9 bases. The CDR3 is made up of 15 amino acids. After removal of 3 bases from V and 6 bases from J, the junction contained 6 bases not matched to a gene. Germline assignment: CDR1 SNHLY and CDR2 FYNNEI.